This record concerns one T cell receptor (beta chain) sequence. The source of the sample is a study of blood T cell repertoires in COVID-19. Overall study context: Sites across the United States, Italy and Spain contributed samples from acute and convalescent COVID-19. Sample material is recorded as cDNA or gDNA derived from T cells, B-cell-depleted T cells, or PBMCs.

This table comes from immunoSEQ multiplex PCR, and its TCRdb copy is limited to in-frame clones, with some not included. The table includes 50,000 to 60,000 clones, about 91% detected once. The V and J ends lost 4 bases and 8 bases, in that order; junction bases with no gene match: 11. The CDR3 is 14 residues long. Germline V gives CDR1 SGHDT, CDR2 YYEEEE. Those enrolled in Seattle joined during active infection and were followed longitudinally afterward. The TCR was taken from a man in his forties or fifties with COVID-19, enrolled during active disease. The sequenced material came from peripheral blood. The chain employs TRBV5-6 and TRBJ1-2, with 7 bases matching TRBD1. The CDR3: CASSDPGTVGGYTF. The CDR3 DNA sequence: TGTGCCAGCAGCGACCCCGGGACAGTTGGCGGCTACACCTTC.